Listed below are T cell receptor beta chains from one sample, sequenced in a study of T cell responses to AZD1222 COVID-19 vaccine. The method was immunoSEQ multiplex PCR; TCRdb's version includes in-frame clones alone and lacks a portion of them. The repertoire holds 90,000 to 150,000 clones, with about 89% as singletons. This sample comprised peripheral blood, obtained 28 days after the second AZD1222 dose. These receptors were obtained from an adult who received the AZD1222 COVID-19 vaccine. Each CDR3 is given with its conserved first and last residue. The order of the fields is V gene, J gene, clone size, D gene, CDR3 DNA, CDR3 protein. The D gene is left open where the match is weak. The size entry is marked missing in some rows and otherwise reads once, few, many or a size class.

TRBV6-5,TRBJ1-2,few,TRBD1,TGTGCCAGCAGGGGACAGAACAACTATGGCTACACCTTC,CASRGQNNYGYTF
TRBV5-4,TRBJ2-7,NA,NA,TGTGCCAGCAGCTCGAGGGCCCACGAGCAGTACTTC,CASSSRAHEQYF
TRBV7-3,TRBJ2-1,NA,TRBD2,TGTGCCAGCAGCTCACGGACTAGCGGGGGAACCCTCACCTACAATGAGCAGTTCTTC,CASSSRTSGGTLTYNEQFF
TRBV2,TRBJ1-4,NA,TRBD1,TGTGCCAGCAGTAGACAGGGGATAAGGGAAAAACTGTTTTTT,CASSRQGIREKLFF
TRBV7-9,TRBJ1-4,NA,NA,TGTGCCAGCAGCCCGTCTGTGGCAGCAACTAATGAAAAACTGTTTTTT,CASSPSVAATNEKLFF
TRBV12-3/TRBV12-4,TRBJ2-5,NA,NA,TGTGCCAGCAGCTGGACTCAAGAGACCCAGTACTTC,CASSWTQETQYF
TRBV11-2,TRBJ2-7,NA,TRBD1,TGTGCCAGCACCCTGACAGGGGGCGTGGGGCTCTTCTACGAGCAGTACTTC,CASTLTGGVGLFYEQYF
TRBV28,TRBJ2-3,NA,TRBD2,TGTGCCAGCAGCCCTTACTCGGGGACTAGCGGCACAGATACGCAGTATTTT,CASSPYSGTSGTDTQYF
TRBV5-1,TRBJ2-5,NA,NA,TGCGCCAGCAGCTTGAGAAGTAGCGACCCTGGAGAGACCCAGTACTTC,CASSLRSSDPGETQYF
TRBV19,TRBJ2-7,NA,NA,TGTGCCAGTAGTGACTCAGGGTTTAACGAGCAGTACTTC,CASSDSGFNEQYF
TRBV10-2,TRBJ2-5,NA,TRBD1,TGCACCAGCAGTGTTTTTAGACAGGGAGAGACCCAGTACTTC,CTSSVFRQGETQYF
TRBV19,TRBJ2-2,once,TRBD2,TGTGCCAGTAGTAACCCCCTCGATGCGGGGGGGAACACCGGGGAGCTGTTTTTT,CASSNPLDAGGNTGELFF
TRBV3-1/TRBV3-2,TRBJ2-7,NA,TRBD1,TGTGCCAGCAGCGACAGGGGGCCCTCCTACGAGCAGTACTTC,CASSDRGPSYEQYF
TRBV27,TRBJ1-2,NA,NA,TGTGCCAGCAGTTTATCCGGGGGGCGCGACTATGGCTACACCTTC,CASSLSGGRDYGYTF
TRBV11-3,TRBJ1-1,NA,TRBD1,TGTGCCAGCAGCTTAGTGACAGGGGCGAACACTGAAGCTTTCTTT,CASSLVTGANTEAFF
TRBV9,TRBJ1-6,NA,TRBD1,TGTGCCAGCGGGACAGACAATTCCGGGCCCCTCCACTTT,CASGTDNSGPLHF
TRBV5-1,TRBJ1-1,NA,TRBD1,TGCGCCAGCAGCTTGGGTACAGGGGTATTAGGAAGAGCTTTCTTT,CASSLGTGVLGRAFF
TRBV5-5,TRBJ2-1,once,TRBD2,TGTGCCAGCAGCTTGCTGCCGGGGGGGACCTATGAGCAGTTCTTC,CASSLLPGGTYEQFF
TRBV2,TRBJ2-3,NA,NA,TGTGCCAGCACCACTAGCACAGATACGCAGTATTTT,CASTTSTDTQYF
TRBV24-1,TRBJ2-7,NA,TRBD1,TGTGCCACCAGTGATTCCGGACAGGGTGGGGTTAAATACTTC,CATSDSGQGGVKYF
TRBV5-8,TRBJ2-1,NA,NA,TGTGCCAGCAGCTTGGGGGGAAGATGGAATGAGCAGTTCTTC,CASSLGGRWNEQFF
TRBV6-5,TRBJ1-5,NA,NA,TGTGCCAGCAGGCAATCGGGAGGGGATCAGCCCCAGCATTTT,CASRQSGGDQPQHF
TRBV6-5,TRBJ1-1,NA,NA,TGTGCCAGCAGTTTCGGCGGGGCCCGTGAAGCTTTCTTT,CASSFGGAREAFF
TRBV4-2,TRBJ2-7,NA,TRBD1,TGTGCCAGCAGCCAACAGGGGGCCTACGAGCAGTACTTC,CASSQQGAYEQYF
TRBV20-1,TRBJ1-2,NA,NA,TGCAGTGCTAGAGGGGACCGACCCACCTTC,CSARGDRPTF
TRBV5-4,TRBJ1-2,NA,NA,TGTGCCAGCAGCTTGTTCGGGTCAGATGGCTACACCTTC,CASSLFGSDGYTF
TRBV7-6,TRBJ1-1,NA,NA,TGTGCCAGCAGCTTAGCGGGCGGGAACACTGAAGCTTTCTTT,CASSLAGGNTEAFF
TRBV3-1/TRBV3-2,TRBJ2-3,NA,NA,TGTGCCAGCAGCCTTTCTAGCACAGATACGCAGTATTTT,CASSLSSTDTQYF
TRBV5-6,TRBJ1-2,NA,NA,TGTGCCAGCAGCTCTAACCGCCTCATTATTGGCTACACCTTC,CASSSNRLIIGYTF
TRBV6-2/TRBV6-3,TRBJ1-5,NA,NA,TGTGCCAGCAGTTCCTTACAGGGCGGCAATCAGCCCCAGCATTTT,CASSSLQGGNQPQHF
TRBV7-9,TRBJ1-5,NA,NA,TGTGCCAGCAGCTTGACCAATCAGCCCCAGCATTTT,CASSLTNQPQHF
TRBV11-3,TRBJ2-7,NA,TRBD1,TGTGCCAGCAGCCCCCAGGGGGCATACGAGCAGTACTTC,CASSPQGAYEQYF
TRBV30,TRBJ1-6,NA,NA,TGTGCCTGGAGTGCCCAGGGATATAATTCACCCCTCCACTTT,CAWSAQGYNSPLHF
TRBV3-1/TRBV3-2,TRBJ1-2,NA,NA,TGTGCCAGCAGCCACAAGTCGGACAGAAACTATGGCTACACCTTC,CASSHKSDRNYGYTF
TRBV7-2,TRBJ2-7,NA,NA,TGTGCCAGCAGCTTAGCCTCATTTGTCCGACGTCCCATGAACTACGAGCAGTACTTC,CASSLASFVRRPMNYEQYF
TRBV7-2,TRBJ2-3,NA,NA,TGTGCCAGCAGCTTAGCTTTGGGAGCTCGCACAGATACGCAGTATTTT,CASSLALGARTDTQYF
TRBV24-1,TRBJ1-2,few,TRBD1,TGTGCCACCAGTGAGACAGGGGGCTTGAACTATGGCTACACCTTC,CATSETGGLNYGYTF
TRBV6-2/TRBV6-3,TRBJ1-1,NA,TRBD1,TGTGCCAGCAGTTACGCCGGACAGGAAAGGACTGAAGCTTTCTTT,CASSYAGQERTEAFF
TRBV12-3/TRBV12-4,TRBJ1-2,NA,NA,TGTGCCAGCAGCCCCGGGGGCTATGGCTACACCTTC,CASSPGGYGYTF
TRBV6-5,TRBJ1-4,once,TRBD1,TGTGCCAGCAGTCAGAAGGACAGGGTCTACCTAAAACTGTTTTTT,CASSQKDRVYLKLFF
TRBV9,TRBJ2-3,NA,TRBD2,TGTGCCAGCAGCGCTAGCGGGCGCACAGATACGCAGTATTTT,CASSASGRTDTQYF